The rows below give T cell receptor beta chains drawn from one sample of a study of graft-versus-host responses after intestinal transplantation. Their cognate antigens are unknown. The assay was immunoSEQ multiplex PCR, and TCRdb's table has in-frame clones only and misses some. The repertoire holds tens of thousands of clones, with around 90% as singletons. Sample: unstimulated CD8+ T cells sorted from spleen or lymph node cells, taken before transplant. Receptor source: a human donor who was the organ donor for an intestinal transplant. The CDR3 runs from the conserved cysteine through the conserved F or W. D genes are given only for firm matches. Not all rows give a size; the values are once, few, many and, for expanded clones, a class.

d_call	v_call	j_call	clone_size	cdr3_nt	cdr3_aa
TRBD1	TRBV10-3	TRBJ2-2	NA	TGTGCCATTACAGGGGGCGCGGGCGGGGAGCTGTTTTTT	CAITGGAGGELFF
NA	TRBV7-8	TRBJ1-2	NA	TGTGCCAGCAGCCCCTCGGAAGCAGGGGTATCCTATGGCTACACCTTC	CASSPSEAGVSYGYTF
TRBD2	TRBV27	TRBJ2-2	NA	TGTGCCAGCGGGAGTAGCGGGGGGTTAAGTCCCGGGGAGCTGTTTTTT	CASGSSGGLSPGELFF
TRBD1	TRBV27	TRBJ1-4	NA	TGTGCCAGCAAACAGGGGGCGCTTGAAAAACTGTTTTTT	CASKQGALEKLFF
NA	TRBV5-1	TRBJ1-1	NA	TGCGCCAGCAGCTTCCTAGCAGCGGACACTGAAGCTTTCTTT	CASSFLAADTEAFF
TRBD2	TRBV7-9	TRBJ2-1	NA	TGTGCCAGCAGCCCTAGAAGCGGGGGGGCCGTTAATGAGCAGTTCTTC	CASSPRSGGAVNEQFF
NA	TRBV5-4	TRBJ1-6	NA	TGTGCCAGCAGCCCCGCGGCGGGTAATTCACCCCTCCACTTT	CASSPAAGNSPLHF
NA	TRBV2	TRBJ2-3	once	TGTGCCAGCAGTGGTGGAGGGGGGGGCACAGATACGCAGTATTTT	CASSGGGGGTDTQYF
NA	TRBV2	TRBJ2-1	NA	TGTGCCACCCCCGGGACAAGTCACAATGAGCAGTTCTTC	CATPGTSHNEQFF
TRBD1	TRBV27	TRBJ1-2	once	TGTGCCAGCGGCGACAGGGACCTCTATGGCTACACCTTC	CASGDRDLYGYTF
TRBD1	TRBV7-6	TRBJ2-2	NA	TGTGCCAGCAGCTTTGTTGGGGCAGGGGGCACCGGGGAGCTGTTTTTT	CASSFVGAGGTGELFF
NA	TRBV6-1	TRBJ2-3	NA	TGTGCCAGCATCAACAGTGCTGGTGACACAGATACGCAGTATTTT	CASINSAGDTDTQYF
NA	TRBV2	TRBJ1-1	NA	TGTGCCAGCAGGCCAGGTCAGGGGATGCCCACTGAAGCTTTCTTT	CASRPGQGMPTEAFF
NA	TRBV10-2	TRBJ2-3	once	TGCGCCAGCAGTAGCCCAGGGGATACGCAGTATTTT	CASSSPGDTQYF
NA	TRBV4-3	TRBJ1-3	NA	TGCGCCAGCAGCCAAGATTGGGCAGACTCTGGAAACACCATATATTTT	CASSQDWADSGNTIYF
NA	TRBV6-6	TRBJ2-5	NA	TGTGCCAGCAGTTCTCAAGAGACCCAGTACTTC	CASSSQETQYF
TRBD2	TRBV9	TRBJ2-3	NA	TGTGCCAGCAGCGCCCTGGGACTAGTCGGAGATACGCAGTATTTT	CASSALGLVGDTQYF
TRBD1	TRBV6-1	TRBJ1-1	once	TGTGCCAGCAGTTGGACAGGGAACACTGAAGCTTTCTTT	CASSWTGNTEAFF
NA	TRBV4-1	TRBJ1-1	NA	TGCGCCAGCAGCCAAGATCTCGACCTCGGGAGGACTGAAGCTTTCTTT	CASSQDLDLGRTEAFF
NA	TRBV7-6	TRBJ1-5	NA	TGTGCCAGCAGCTGGACGGGGAATCAGCCCCAGCATTTT	CASSWTGNQPQHF
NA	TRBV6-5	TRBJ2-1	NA	TGTGCCAGCAGTTACGTTGCGGGGCGATACAATGAGCAGTTCTTC	CASSYVAGRYNEQFF
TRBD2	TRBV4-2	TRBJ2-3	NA	TGTGCCAGCAGCCCCTTGAGCACTAGCGGGGGAGCAGATACGCAGTATTTT	CASSPLSTSGGADTQYF
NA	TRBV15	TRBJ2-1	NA	TGTGCCACCAGCATTGTATCTTACAATGAGCAGTTCTTC	CATSIVSYNEQFF